What follows are 4 T cell receptor beta chains derived from one specimen sequenced in a study of blood T cell repertoires in COVID-19. TCRdb's copy holds only in-frame clones and misses some; the assay was immunoSEQ multiplex PCR. The data hold 60,000 to 80,000 clones, with 70% to 90% observed a single time. The sample was peripheral blood. These receptors originate from a human donor in a cohort sampled during active COVID-19.

The gene calls are TRBV19 and TRBJ2-7, with D perhaps TRBD1 (6 bases). V gave up 5 bases and J gave up 2 bases, with 19 bases separating them. Germline CDR1 is LNHDA and CDR2 is SQIVND (reference sequence). The CDR3 is made up of 16 amino acids. CDR3 protein: CASSPGSGQYTYEQYF. CDR3 in DNA: TGTGCCAGTAGTCCCGGGTCTGGACAGTACACCTACGAGCAGTACTTC.

The chain has TRBV27 and TRBJ2-7; 9 nucleotides match TRBD1. The V gene's germline CDR1 is MNHEY and CDR2 SMNVEV (reference sequence). J gave up 4 bases and V 4 bases, and 8 bases lay outside the gene matches. The CDR3 runs 15 residues. CDR3 coding DNA: TGTGCCAGCAGTTACAGGACAGGGGCCAGATACGAGCAGTACTTC. Translated, it gives CASSYRTGARYEQYF.

The V gene is TRBV15, the J gene TRBJ1-1; 7 bases are a match to TRBD1. The CDR3 has 16 residues. The germline CDR1 and CDR2 sequences are LNHNV and YYDKDF (reference sequence). V lost 8 bases to trimming and J lost 1 base; unmatched junction nucleotides: 13. CDR3 DNA sequence: TGTGCCACCGAAGATACAGGGGTGATTAAGAACACTGAAGCTTTCTTT. Amino acid sequence: CATEDTGVIKNTEAFF.

This chain uses TRBV28 with TRBJ2-7; 7 bases line up with TRBD2. Germline V gives CDR1 MDHEN, CDR2 SYDVKM. The CDR3 is 17 residues long. V trimming: 6 bases; J trimming: 0 bases; junction bases outside the gene matches: 14. DNA of the CDR3: TGTGCCAGCAGCCTACTAACTAGCGTACTAAGCTCCTACGAGCAGTACTTC. It encodes CASSLLTSVLSSYEQYF.